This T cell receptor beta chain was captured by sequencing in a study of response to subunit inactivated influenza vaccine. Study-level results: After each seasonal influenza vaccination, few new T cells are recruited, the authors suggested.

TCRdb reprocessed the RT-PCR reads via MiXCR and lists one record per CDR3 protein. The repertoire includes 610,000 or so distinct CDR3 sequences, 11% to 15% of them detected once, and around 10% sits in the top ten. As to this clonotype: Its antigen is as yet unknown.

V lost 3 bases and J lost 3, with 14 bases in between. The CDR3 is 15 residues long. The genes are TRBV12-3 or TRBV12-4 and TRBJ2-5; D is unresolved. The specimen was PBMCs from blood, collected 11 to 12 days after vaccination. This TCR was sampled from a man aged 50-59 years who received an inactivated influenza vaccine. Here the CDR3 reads CASSLAGRSKETQYF. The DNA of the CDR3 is TGTGCCAGCAGTTTGGCCGGCAGGTCTAAAGAGACCCAGTACTTC.